These T cell receptor beta chains were read from a single sample in a study of T cell responses to AZD1222 COVID-19 vaccine. This table comes from immunoSEQ multiplex PCR, and its TCRdb copy is limited to in-frame clones, with some not included. This sample has 120,000 to 150,000 clones, with over 75% found just once. Sequenced material: peripheral blood, taken on day 0 of AZD1222 vaccination. These receptors all come from an adult in good health. The CDR3 runs from the conserved cysteine through the conserved F or W. Fields, in order: clone size, D gene, V gene, J gene, CDR3 DNA, CDR3 protein. A D gene is named only where the DNA matches it firmly. A row's size may be missing; if present it is once, few, many or a size class.

clone_size: once
d_call: NA
v_call: TRBV6-2/TRBV6-3
j_call: TRBJ2-5
cdr3_nt: TGTGCCAGCAGTTACCTCTTCAGCCAAGAGACCCAGTACTTC
cdr3_aa: CASSYLFSQETQYF

clone_size: NA
d_call: TRBD1
v_call: TRBV7-8
j_call: TRBJ1-6
cdr3_nt: TGTGCCGGCGCGGGGACAGATTATAATTCACCCCTCCACTTT
cdr3_aa: CAGAGTDYNSPLHF

clone_size: NA
d_call: NA
v_call: TRBV29-1
j_call: TRBJ1-2
cdr3_nt: TGCAGCGTTGAGGTAGGACCACCTAACTATGGCTACACCTTC
cdr3_aa: CSVEVGPPNYGYTF

clone_size: NA
d_call: NA
v_call: TRBV27
j_call: TRBJ1-2
cdr3_nt: TGTGCCAGCAGCCTGTCCACCAACTATGGCTACACCTTC
cdr3_aa: CASSLSTNYGYTF

clone_size: NA
d_call: NA
v_call: TRBV5-1
j_call: TRBJ1-2
cdr3_nt: TGCGCCAGCAGCTTACAGGGAAGTAGCTATGGCTACACCTTC
cdr3_aa: CASSLQGSSYGYTF

clone_size: NA
d_call: NA
v_call: TRBV12-3/TRBV12-4
j_call: TRBJ2-5
cdr3_nt: TGTGCCAGCCGGACGTCGCATCTAGAGACCCAGTACTTC
cdr3_aa: CASRTSHLETQYF

clone_size: NA
d_call: TRBD2
v_call: TRBV28
j_call: TRBJ2-7
cdr3_nt: TGTGCCAGCAGTTTATTCACCCGGATGCCTAGCGGCGCGGGGGAGCAGTACTTC
cdr3_aa: CASSLFTRMPSGAGEQYF

clone_size: NA
d_call: NA
v_call: TRBV7-6
j_call: TRBJ2-5
cdr3_nt: TGTGCCAGCAGCCCCCACGTCGGGTCCCGGGTGGAGACCCAGTACTTC
cdr3_aa: CASSPHVGSRVETQYF

clone_size: NA
d_call: TRBD1
v_call: TRBV6-5
j_call: TRBJ1-4
cdr3_nt: TGCCTTTCTGGGACAGGAGTATCAACTAATGAAAAACTGTTTTTT
cdr3_aa: CLSGTGVSTNEKLFF

clone_size: NA
d_call: NA
v_call: TRBV6-5
j_call: TRBJ1-2
cdr3_nt: TGTGCCAGCACCCCCGGTAGGGCCTCCGATGCCTACACCTTC
cdr3_aa: CASTPGRASDAYTF

clone_size: NA
d_call: TRBD1
v_call: TRBV5-1
j_call: TRBJ1-3
cdr3_nt: TGCGCCAGCAGCGCCACAGGGGGCACTGGAAACACCATATATTTT
cdr3_aa: CASSATGGTGNTIYF

clone_size: once
d_call: NA
v_call: TRBV12-3/TRBV12-4
j_call: TRBJ2-3
cdr3_nt: TGTGCCAGCAGCATAGGAGATACGCAGTATTTT
cdr3_aa: CASSIGDTQYF

clone_size: NA
d_call: NA
v_call: TRBV6-5
j_call: TRBJ1-3
cdr3_nt: TGTGCCAGCAGTCCACGAGCTGGAAACACCATATATTTT
cdr3_aa: CASSPRAGNTIYF

clone_size: NA
d_call: TRBD1
v_call: TRBV11-2
j_call: TRBJ2-2
cdr3_nt: TGTGCCAGCAGCTTAGTCCTCCAGGGGGCGGTCACCGGGGAGCTGTTTTTT
cdr3_aa: CASSLVLQGAVTGELFF

clone_size: NA
d_call: NA
v_call: TRBV9
j_call: TRBJ1-5
cdr3_nt: TGTGCCAGCAGCGTAGACAGTGGGGGCAATCAGCCCCAGCATTTT
cdr3_aa: CASSVDSGGNQPQHF

clone_size: NA
d_call: NA
v_call: TRBV9
j_call: TRBJ2-7
cdr3_nt: TGTGCCAGCAGCGTAGAGGGATACTCCTACGAGCAGTACTTC
cdr3_aa: CASSVEGYSYEQYF

clone_size: NA
d_call: TRBD2
v_call: TRBV28
j_call: TRBJ2-1
cdr3_nt: TGTGCCAGCTCCCCCTGGGCTAGCGGTTTCAATGAGCAGTTCTTC
cdr3_aa: CASSPWASGFNEQFF

clone_size: NA
d_call: NA
v_call: TRBV19
j_call: TRBJ1-5
cdr3_nt: TGTGCCAGTAGTACAGCCGCTACCCCGACAGGTTGGAATCAGCCCCAGCATTTT
cdr3_aa: CASSTAATPTGWNQPQHF

clone_size: NA
d_call: NA
v_call: TRBV28
j_call: TRBJ2-2
cdr3_nt: TGTGCCAGCAGCACTCGCATACAGGGATCTTTGACCGGGGAGCTGTTTTTT
cdr3_aa: CASSTRIQGSLTGELFF

clone_size: NA
d_call: NA
v_call: TRBV30
j_call: TRBJ1-1
cdr3_nt: TGTGCCTGGAGTGGGAGGTGGGGAGAAGGTTCCACTGAAGCTTTCTTT
cdr3_aa: CAWSGRWGEGSTEAFF

clone_size: NA
d_call: NA
v_call: TRBV2
j_call: TRBJ2-5
cdr3_nt: TGTGCCAGCAGTGTCGCGAGAGAGACCCAGTACTTC
cdr3_aa: CASSVARETQYF

clone_size: NA
d_call: NA
v_call: TRBV10-2
j_call: TRBJ1-5
cdr3_nt: TGCGCCAGCAGTGACGGGGTTTGGAATCAGCCCCAGCATTTT
cdr3_aa: CASSDGVWNQPQHF

clone_size: NA
d_call: NA
v_call: TRBV27
j_call: TRBJ2-2
cdr3_nt: TGTGCCAGCAGCCTACAGGGTTCCGGGGAGCTGTTTTTT
cdr3_aa: CASSLQGSGELFF

clone_size: NA
d_call: TRBD1
v_call: TRBV19
j_call: TRBJ2-2
cdr3_nt: TGTGCCAGTAACTCAGCAGGGGGAGTCGGGGAGCTGTTTTTT
cdr3_aa: CASNSAGGVGELFF

clone_size: NA
d_call: NA
v_call: TRBV9
j_call: TRBJ2-3
cdr3_nt: TGTGCCAGCAGCGTTGGAGCGGCGGGCACAGATACGCAGTATTTT
cdr3_aa: CASSVGAAGTDTQYF

clone_size: NA
d_call: NA
v_call: TRBV29-1
j_call: TRBJ1-2
cdr3_nt: TGCAGCGTCGCCCCTCAAGGCTATGGCTACACCTTC
cdr3_aa: CSVAPQGYGYTF